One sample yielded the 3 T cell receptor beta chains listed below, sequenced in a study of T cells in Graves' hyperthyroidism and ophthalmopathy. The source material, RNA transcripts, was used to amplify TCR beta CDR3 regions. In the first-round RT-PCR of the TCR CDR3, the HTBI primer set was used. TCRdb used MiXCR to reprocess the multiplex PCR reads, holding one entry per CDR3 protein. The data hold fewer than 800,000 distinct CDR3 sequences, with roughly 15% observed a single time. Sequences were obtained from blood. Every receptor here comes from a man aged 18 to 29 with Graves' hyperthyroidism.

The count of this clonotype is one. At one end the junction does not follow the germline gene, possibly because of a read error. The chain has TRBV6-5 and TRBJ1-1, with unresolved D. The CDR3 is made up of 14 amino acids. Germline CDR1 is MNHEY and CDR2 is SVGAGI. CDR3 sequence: CANSYSIYGAEAFF. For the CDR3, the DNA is TGTGCCAACAGTTACTCCATCTATGGGGCTGAAGCTTTCTTT.

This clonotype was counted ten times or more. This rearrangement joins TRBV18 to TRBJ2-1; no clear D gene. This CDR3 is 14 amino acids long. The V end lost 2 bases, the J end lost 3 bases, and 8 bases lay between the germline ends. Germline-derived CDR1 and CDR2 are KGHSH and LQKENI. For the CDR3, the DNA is TGTGCCAGCTCACCAACTACGGACTACAATGAGCAGTTCTTC. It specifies CASSPTTDYNEQFF.

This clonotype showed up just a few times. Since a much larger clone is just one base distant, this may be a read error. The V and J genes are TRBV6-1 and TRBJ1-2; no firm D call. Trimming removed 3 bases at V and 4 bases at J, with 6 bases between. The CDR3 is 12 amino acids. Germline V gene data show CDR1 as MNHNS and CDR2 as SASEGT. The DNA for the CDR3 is TGTGCCAGCAGTGAGTGGATCTATGGCTACACCTTC. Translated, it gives CASSEWIYGYTF.